There are many counts of the clone carrying this T cell receptor (beta chain). The target antigen is unknown. Sample-barcoded 5' priming and a J-beta primer mix drove a second PCR of 7 to 11 cycles. One entry per CDR3 protein results from TCRdb running MiXCR on the 5' RACE reads. The sample consists of some 1,800,000 distinct CDR3 sequences, about two fifths of them appearing once. The record originates from a study of blood T cells in healthy people across ages. General study points: Underestimates were what the diversity estimates from one million T cells were considered to be.

Germline CDR1 is MGHRA and CDR2 is YSYEKL. Trimming took 1 base from V and 2 from J, leaving 15 bases between them. CDR3 length equals 17 residues. Each donor gave 9 to 10 milliliters of peripheral blood. Total RNA was extracted at no less than 5 micrograms per sample. The sample comprised blood. This chain links TRBV4-1 with TRBJ2-1, with D tentatively TRBD1 (6 bases). The TCR comes from a human donor in good health. In DNA form, the CDR3 reads TGCGCCAGCAGCCAAGCAACAGGGCCCATTGCCTACAATGAGCAGTTCTTC. As protein: CASSQATGPIAYNEQFF.